Here is one TCR beta chain with its context. The data originate from a study of T cell changes during pregnancy in multiple sclerosis. Here immunoSEQ multiplex PCR was the method, and the copy in TCRdb shows in-frame clones only, minus some. The table shows about 94,000 clones, with about 93% occurring only once. The CDR3 length is 14 residues. After removal of 5 bases from V and 1 base from J, the junction contained 4 bases not matched to a gene. Germline loops: CDR1 SEHNR, CDR2 FQNEAQ (reference sequence). The chain combines TRBV7-9 with TRBJ1-1; 7 bases agree with TRBD1. The sequences come from peripheral blood, collected after pregnancy. The receptor was isolated from a female donor with multiple sclerosis, enrolled in a pregnancy study. CDR3: CASSPGTANTEAFF. DNA of the CDR3: TGTGCCAGCAGCCCCGGGACAGCGAACACTGAAGCTTTCTTT.